This TCR beta chain derives from a study of vaccination and CD4 T cells after COVID-19. Overall study results and limits: Median SARS-CoV-2-reactive clonotype numbers went from roughly 19 to 38; this increase was not significant.

Concerning this clonotype: The target antigen is unknown.

This sample's treatment: roughly 10-day PBMC culture with coronavirus spike peptide pools or control peptides (ViraFEST assay). In the ViraFEST assay, peptide-pool expansion preceded TCR sequencing of expanded clonotypes. Cultured CD4+ T-cell DNA underwent Oncomine TCR Beta short-read sequencing. Researchers extracted genomic DNA from CD4+ T cells that had been cultured. TCRdb processed the PCR reads anew with MiXCR; each CDR3 protein has one entry. Of approximately 9,500 distinct CDR3 sequences listed, over 20% are singletons. The clonotype was recovered from a human donor who received a COVID-19 vaccine. Sequencing was performed on CD4+ T cells from blood, cultured in vitro, taken before SARS-CoV-2 vaccination.

The DNA for the CDR3 is TGTGCCAGCAGTTTAGTTCCGTCGTACGAGCAGTACTTC. Amino acids: CASSLVPSYEQYF. The chain links TRBV27 to TRBJ2-7; no clear D gene. V gave up 2 bases and J gave up 4 bases, with 9 bases separating them. The CDR3 covers 13 residues. Per germline, CDR1 MNHEY and CDR2 SMNVEV (reference sequence).